The 4 T cell receptor beta chains given below trace back to one sample, sequenced in a study of T-cell reconstitution after alpha-beta-depleted transplantation in children. Using unique molecular identifiers, the investigators prepared the TCRbeta library. TCRdb re-called the PCR reads with MiXCR, one entry per CDR3 protein. The sample holds 380,000 or so distinct CDR3 sequences, about 14% seen once. Sample: PBMCs, taken from the stem cell graft. The receptors derive from a human donor who donated a stem cell graft to a child with Fanconi anemia.

This clonotype was observed a handful of times. J is TRBJ2-7 and V is TRBV7-8, with TRBD1 matching over 9 bases. CDR3 length: 15 amino acids. Germline lookup yields CDR1 SGHVS and CDR2 FQNEAQ. Unmatched junction bases numbered 11, after V lost 2 bases and J lost 9 bases. CDR3 nucleotide sequence: TGTGCCAGCAGCTTACTACCGGGACAGGGAGGAGTGCAGTACTTC. Translating it yields CASSLLPGQGGVQYF.

This clonotype was recorded at least ten times. The chain is built from TRBV5-6 and TRBJ1-1; no definite D call. This CDR3 region has 12 residues. Germline lookup yields CDR1 SGHDT and CDR2 YYEEEE. V lost 3 bases and J 3 bases, leaving 6 bases between the germline ends. Here the CDR3 reads CASSSIYTEAFF. The CDR3 DNA is TGTGCCAGCAGCTCCATTTACACTGAAGCTTTCTTT.

This clonotype was observed at least ten times. This chain connects TRBV7-2 to TRBJ1-6; D remains ambiguous. CDR1 and CDR2 from the germline V gene are SGHTA and FQGNSA. The CDR3 has 14 amino acids. Trimming took off 5 bases at V and 7 bases at J, with 12 bases between the two ends. CDR3 in DNA: TGTGCCAGCAGCCAACTTAGGTGGAATTCACCCCTCCACTTT. Encoded protein: CASSQLRWNSPLHF.

The rearrangement links TRBV11-2 to TRBJ2-7, with D possibly being TRBD1 or TRBD2 (5 bases each). Germline V lookup: CDR1 SGHAT, CDR2 FQNNGV. This CDR3 has 15 amino acids. Trimming left V 0 bases short and J 9 bases short, with 18 bases between. CDR3 in DNA: TGTGCCAGCAGCTTAGATGGCCTCACGGGACGCACGCAGTACTTC. It translates to CASSLDGLTGRTQYF.